The clone carrying this T cell receptor (beta chain) was counted between two and nine times. Its specificity is not known. The sample comes from a study of identical twins' blood T cells. Study-level findings and limits: Twins shared more top CDR3 clonotypes than unrelated donors did.

Original data processing: Per-library CDR3 reads ranged roughly 2 to 4 million; clonotypes, ~85,000 to ~500,000. A single record per CDR3 protein comes from TCRdb applying MiXCR to the 5' RACE reads. Here the V and J calls rest on TCRdb's processing, not on the authors' analysis. Seen here are a few hundred thousand distinct CDR3 sequences, roughly 27% observed once, and the top ten hold about 6%. The V gene lost 5 bases and the J gene lost 7 bases, with 9 bases spanning the gap. CDR1 is SGHAT, CDR2 FQNNGV, per germline. This CDR3 spans 11 amino acids. The origin of this receptor is a woman aged 18 to 49 in good health. Sequenced sample: PBMCs. V gene TRBV11-2 combines with J gene TRBJ2-7; D call uncertain. The CDR3 region has the DNA TGTGCCAGCAGCCAAGACGGAGAGCAGTACTTC. Its protein product is CASSQDGEQYF.